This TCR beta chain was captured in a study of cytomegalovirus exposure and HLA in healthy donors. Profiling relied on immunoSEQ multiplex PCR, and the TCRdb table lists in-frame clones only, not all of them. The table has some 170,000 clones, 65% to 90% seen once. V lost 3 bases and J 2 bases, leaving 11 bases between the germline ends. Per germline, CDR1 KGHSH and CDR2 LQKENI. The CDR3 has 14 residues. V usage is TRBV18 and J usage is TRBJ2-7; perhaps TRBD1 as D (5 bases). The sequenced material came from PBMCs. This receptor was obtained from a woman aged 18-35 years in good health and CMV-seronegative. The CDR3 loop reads CASSPRQNPYEQYF. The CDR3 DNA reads TGTGCCAGCTCACCCCGACAGAACCCCTACGAGCAGTACTTC.